A single sample is the source of the 5 T cell receptor beta chains below, sequenced in a study of CD8+ T cells in alopecia areata. In each case, RNA was isolated and then reverse transcribed into cDNA as the sequencing template. Here immunoSEQ multiplex PCR was the method, and the copy in TCRdb shows in-frame clones only, minus some. The table lists some 110,000 clones, with no singletons. Sequenced sample: lesional skin. Every receptor here comes from a C3H/HeJ mouse with alopecia areata. The MHC haplotype of this mouse line is H2-k.

Turning to this clone: Gene names denote mouse genes. The read comes to an end 4 residues before the CDR3 does, leaving the germline J gene to fill in the end. The V call is TRBV13-3, the J call TRBJ2-1; 10 bases are shared with TRBD2. Germline V gene lookup returns CDR1 NNHDY and CDR2 SYVADS. The CDR3 totals 13 residues. The CDR3 reads CASSPGGAAEQFF. The CDR3 bases that were read are TGTGCCAGCAGTCCTGGGGGGGCGGCT.

This clone has only a few counts. All gene names here are mouse names. The read gets to within 4 residues of the CDR3 end, and the germline J gene fills in the rest. The chain uses TRBV13-3 and TRBJ1-4; TRBD1 matches at 10 bases. Germline-derived CDR1 and CDR2 are NNHDY and SYVADS. The CDR3 has 15 residues. V dropped 8 bases and J dropped 0; count of bases not matched to a gene: 4. The CDR3 DNA, read in part, is TGTGCCAGTTACGGACAGGGGGTTTCCAACGAA. Its translation is CASYGQGVSNE. The whole CDR3 sequence is CASYGQGVSNERLFF.

This clone was observed at least ten times. The TCRdb protein and the DNA translation do not line up at residue 13; the protein shown here was made by translating the DNA. Gene names denote mouse genes. Sequencing ends 3 residues short of the CDR3 end; the germline J gene provides the rest. The chain carries TRBV13-3 and TRBJ1-3, with a weak D call TRBD1 (6 bases). The V gene's germline CDR1 is NNHDY and CDR2 SYVADS. Trimming took 1 base from V and 0 from J, leaving 11 bases between them. This CDR3 region has 16 residues. CDR3 sequence: CASSDPGTTSGNTLYF. CDR3 bases read: TGTGCCAGCAGTGATCCTGGGACAACTTCTGGAAATACG.

This clone has more than one count but fewer than ten. Genes and germline are mouse. The CDR3 end lies 4 residues beyond the end of the read and is filled in from the germline J gene. This rearrangement joins TRBV13-3 to TRBJ1-4, with D maybe TRBD1 (6 bases). This CDR3 is built from 17 residues. From germline, CDR1 is NNHDY and CDR2 SYVADS. The V gene lost 3 bases and the J gene lost 0 bases, with 15 bases spanning the gap. The CDR3 protein is CASSAPGQKISNERLFF. Partial CDR3 DNA: TGTGCCAGCAGTGCTCCGGGACAAAAGATTTCCAACGAA.

Turning to this clone: Mouse names are used for the genes. The read falls 4 residues short of the CDR3 end, and the missing part is taken from the germline J gene. The V call is TRBV14, the J call TRBJ2-2; TRBD2 matches 7 bases. Per germline, CDR1 SGHDT and CDR2 FRDEAV. V trimming: 1 base; J trimming: 0 bases; junction bases outside the gene matches: 0. The CDR3 runs 15 residues. The CDR3 is CASSFLGANTGQLYF. The sequenced CDR3 bases are TGTGCCAGCAGTTTCCTGGGGGCAAACACCGGG.